This TCR beta chain originates from a study of PD-L1 blockade in urothelial cancer. On the study more broadly: Prior chemotherapy regimens per patient numbered 0 to 3. Per blood sample, T cells had a median of roughly 150,000.

Sequenced by immunoSEQ multiplex PCR; TCRdb stores in-frame clones only, minus some. Of around 120,000 clones in the sample, approximately 85% were seen once. From germline, CDR1 is LGHNA and CDR2 YNFKEQ. The CDR3 covers 14 residues. Trimming removed 5 bases at V and 5 bases at J, with 15 bases between. The sample consisted of PBMCs, taken around atezolizumab (anti-PD-L1) treatment. V and J are TRBV4-2 and TRBJ2-5; a weak D match, TRBD2 (5 bases). The source is a man in his forties or fifties with urothelial cancer. In nucleotides, the CDR3 is TGTGCCAGCAGCACACGGGTAAGGAGGGAGACCCAGTACTTC. As protein: CASSTRVRRETQYF.